These 21 T cell receptor beta chains originate from one sample sequenced in a study of cytomegalovirus exposure and HLA in healthy donors (TCRdb year 2017). The library came from the immunoSEQ multiplex PCR assay. For the multiplex PCR, a mixture combining 60 forward primers for TCR Vbeta segments and 13 reverse primers for TCR Jbeta segments was used. TCRdb re-hosts the immuneACCESS table, in-frame sequences only. Its copies lack some clones; in the studies checked, an unresolved V gene accounts for under half of them, and the cause for the rest is not known. The table for this sample lists about 100,000 clones; 75% to 85% of them were counted only once. Clones ranked in the top ten supply under 5% of the sample. The sample comprised PBMCs. The receptor source for this set is a woman aged 45-59 years in good health and CMV-seropositive.

This clone was recorded a few times. The V call is TRBV19, the J call TRBJ1-5; a weak D match, TRBD1 (5 bases). Trimming removed 6 bases from V and 7 bases from J, with 10 bases in between. The CDR3 extends over 12 amino acids. The germline CDR1 and CDR2 sequences are LNHDA and SQIVND (reference sequence). The CDR3 sequence: CASRTVSQPQHF. In nucleotides, the CDR3 is TGTGCCAGTAGGACAGTTAGCCAGCCCCAGCATTTT.

This chain uses TRBV5-4 with TRBJ2-5; TRBD2 matches 11 bases. CDR1 is SGHNT and CDR2 is YYREEE in the germline V gene (reference sequence). Trimming took 2 bases from V and 5 from J; bases not matched to a gene: 5. This CDR3 region has 15 residues. The chain's CDR3 is CASSLLAGVEETQYF. The CDR3 DNA is TGTGCCAGCAGCTTACTAGCGGGGGTCGAGGAGACCCAGTACTTC.

CDR3 coding DNA: TGTGCCAGCAGGGAAAACAGGGCGCCTATGAACACTGAAGCTTTCTTT. Translation gives CASRENRAPMNTEAFF. The chain is built from TRBV25-1 and TRBJ1-1; possibly TRBD1 for D (6 bases). V dropped 6 bases and J dropped 0 bases, with 17 bases sitting between them. This CDR3 has 16 amino acids. CDR1 is MGHDK and CDR2 is SYGVNS in the germline V gene. The full variable domain, completed using reference TRBV25-1 and TRBJ1-1, is EADIYQTPRYLVIGTGKKITLECSQTMGHDKMYWYQQDPGMELHLIHYSYGVNSTEKGDLSSESTVSRIRTEHFPLTLESARPSHTSQYLCASRENRAPMNTEAFFGQGTRLTVV.

The CDR3 spells CASSYQGDNEAFF. In DNA form, the CDR3 reads TGTGCCAGCAGTTACCAAGGGGACAATGAAGCTTTCTTT. The chain joins TRBV2 to TRBJ1-1, with D possibly matching TRBD1 (6 bases). Germline loops: CDR1 SNHLY, CDR2 FYNNEI. V lost 5 bases and J lost 7, with 14 bases in between. This CDR3 comprises 13 residues. Full variable domain (remainder filled in from reference TRBV2 and TRBJ1-1): EPEVTQTPSHQVTQMGQEVILRCVPISNHLYFYWYRQILGQKVEFLVSFYNNEISEKSEIFDDQFSVERPDGSNFTLKIRSTKLEDSAMYFCASSYQGDNEAFFGQGTRLTVV.

The chain carries TRBV2 and TRBJ2-7; TRBD2 matches 7 bases. The CDR3 has 14 amino acids. V trimming: 5 bases; J trimming: 2 bases; junction bases outside the gene matches: 6. Germline CDR1 is SNHLY and CDR2 is FYNNEI. This chain's CDR3 is CASSKEAGTYEQYF. The CDR3 DNA reads TGTGCCAGCAGTAAAGAAGCGGGAACCTACGAGCAGTACTTC.

There are a few counts of this clone. The V gene is TRBV20-1, the J gene TRBJ1-4; a weak D match, TRBD1 (5 bases). CDR1 is DFQATT, CDR2 SNEGSKA, per germline (reference sequence). V lost 3 bases and J 10 bases, leaving 9 bases between the germline ends. CDR3 length: 11 residues. As DNA, the CDR3 is TGCAGTGCTAGGACAGTGGGAAAACTGTTTTTT. Translated: CSARTVGKLFF.

The genes are TRBV30 and TRBJ2-7; 10 nucleotides match TRBD2. Germline V CDR1 and CDR2: GTSNPN, SVGIG (reference sequence). V lost 2 bases and J lost 2; bases outside the gene matches: 3. This CDR3 spans 14 amino acids. The CDR3 region has the DNA TGTGCCTGGAGTCCTAGCGGGGGCCCCTACGAGCAGTACTTC. Amino acids: CAWSPSGGPYEQYF. Supplemented by reference TRBV30 and TRBJ2-7, the full variable domain reads SQTIHQWPATLVQPVGSPLSLECTVEGTSNPNLYWYRQAAGRGLQLLFYSVGIGQISSEVPQNLSASRPQDRQFILSSKKLLLSDSGFYLCAWSPSGGPYEQYFGPGTRLTVT.

This clone was observed a few times. V usage is TRBV9 and J usage is TRBJ1-2, with D possibly TRBD1 on 5 matching bases. Germline V lookup: CDR1 SGDLS, CDR2 YYNGEE. Trimming cost V 0 bases and J 2 bases, with 8 bases left between them. This CDR3 is 14 amino acids long. CDR3 bases: TGTGCCAGCAGCGTAGGGCAGGGAAACTATGGCTACACCTTC. Translating it yields CASSVGQGNYGYTF.

In the case of this clone: Other DNA sequences in the sample encode the same CDR3. The rearrangement joins TRBV5-1 to TRBJ1-2; TRBD1 aligns across 11 bases. CDR3 length equals 17 residues. The germline V gene has CDR1 SGHRS and CDR2 YFSETQ. Unmatched junction bases numbered 15, after V lost 4 bases and J lost 7 bases. The CDR3 protein is CASSLSGQGALQSGYTF. In nucleotides, the CDR3 is TGCGCCAGCAGCCTCTCAGGACAGGGGGCGCTTCAGAGTGGCTACACCTTC.

This clone showed up many times. This chain links TRBV6-6 with TRBJ1-5, with D possibly being TRBD1 (5 bases). With 7 bases removed from V and 1 base from J, the gap between germline ends came to 8 bases. The germline gives CDR1 MNHNY, CDR2 SVGAGI (reference sequence). The CDR3 spans 13 residues. The CDR3 protein is CASTRQSNQPQHF. The DNA for the CDR3 is TGTGCCAGCACTCGACAGAGCAATCAGCCCCAGCATTTT.

The chain carries TRBV9 and TRBJ1-1; no definite D call. CDR1 SGDLS and CDR2 YYNGEE come from the germline V gene. V was clipped by 0 bases and J by 5 bases, with 14 bases between them. The CDR3 loop spans 15 amino acids. The CDR3 protein is CASSVGSTRGTEAFF. The CDR3 nucleotides are TGTGCCAGCAGCGTAGGGAGCACCCGGGGAACTGAAGCTTTCTTT. The full variable domain, completed using reference TRBV9 and TRBJ1-1, is DSGVTQTPKHLITATGQRVTLRCSPRSGDLSVYWYQQSLDQGLQFLIQYYNGEERAKGNILERFSAQQFPDLHSELNLSSLELGDSALYFCASSVGSTRGTEAFFGQGTRLTVV.

V is TRBV2 and J is TRBJ2-3; a weak D match, TRBD2 (6 bases). The CDR3 runs to 12 residues. CDR1 is SNHLY, CDR2 FYNNEI, per germline. Trimming left V 6 bases short and J 4 bases short, with 8 bases between. CDR3 in amino acids: CASRGGSDTQYF. CDR3 nucleotide sequence: TGTGCCAGCAGGGGGGGTTCAGATACGCAGTATTTT.

The genes are TRBV7-3 and TRBJ2-1, with 8 nucleotides matching TRBD2. V was clipped by 2 bases and J by 10 bases; unmatched bases: 7. There are 14 residues in the CDR3. Germline V gene data show CDR1 as SGHTA and CDR2 as FQGTGA. The CDR3 loop is CASSLAGGWREQFF. CDR3 DNA sequence: TGTGCCAGCAGCTTAGCGGGGGGATGGAGAGAGCAGTTCTTC.

V is TRBV20-1 and J is TRBJ1-1, with a tentative D call TRBD1 (6 bases). Germline V gene sequence: CDR1 DFQATT, CDR2 SNEGSKA (reference sequence). The CDR3 extends over 10 amino acids. Here the CDR3 DNA reads TGCTCCGCGGACAGTGTTGAAGCTTTCTTT. Encoded protein: CSADSVEAFF.

V is TRBV5-4 and J is TRBJ2-1, with 9 bases identical to TRBD2. Germline V gene sequence: CDR1 SGHNT, CDR2 YYREEE (reference sequence). This CDR3 is built from 15 residues. V was pared by 0 bases and J by 6 bases, with 4 bases of the junction left unmatched. The CDR3 loop reads CASSLGTSEGNEQFF. The CDR3 region has the DNA TGTGCCAGCAGCTTGGGGACTAGCGAAGGCAATGAGCAGTTCTTC.

The V gene is TRBV7-3, the J gene TRBJ2-1; TRBD2 matches 10 bases. The CDR3 loop spans 14 amino acids. The junction had 4 bases not matched to a gene; V was cut back by 2 bases and J by 9 bases. Germline V gene data show CDR1 as SGHTA and CDR2 as FQGTGA. In DNA, the CDR3 is TGTGCCAGCAGCTTAGCTAGCGGGGGCGGTGAGCAGTTCTTC. Translating gives CASSLASGGGEQFF.

With regard to this clone: The junction departs from germline at one end; a sequencing error may be responsible. V is TRBV7-3 and J is TRBJ1-5; tentative D call: TRBD1 (6 bases). The CDR3 is made up of 13 amino acids. Germline CDR1 SGHTA, CDR2 FQGTGA. Here the CDR3 reads CASTGQTYQPRHF. The CDR3 nucleotides are TGTGCCAGCACAGGACAGACCTATCAGCCCCGGCATTTT. Looking up the rest from reference TRBV7-3 and TRBJ1-5 gives the full variable domain: GAGVSQTPSNKVTEKGKYVELRCDPISGHTALYWYRQSLGQGPEFLIYFQGTGAADDSGLPNDRFFAVRPEGSVSTLKIQRTERGDSAVYLCASTGQTYQPRHFGDGTRLSIL.

The J gene is TRBJ1-1, the V gene TRBV6-5, with D perhaps TRBD1 (5 bases). This CDR3 spans 16 amino acids. The V end lost 2 bases, the J end lost 0 bases, and 13 bases lay between the germline ends. Germline V gene lookup returns CDR1 MNHEY and CDR2 SVGAGI. The CDR3 sequence is CASSYGLGQLNTEAFF. The CDR3 DNA follows: TGTGCCAGCAGTTACGGGTTGGGGCAGCTGAACACTGAAGCTTTCTTT.

The chain employs TRBV4-2 and TRBJ1-1, with D possibly being TRBD1 (5 bases). The CDR3 runs to 14 residues. The ends were cut back, 5 bases at V and 6 bases at J, with 16 bases in the middle. Germline V lookup: CDR1 LGHNA, CDR2 YNFKEQ. CDR3 sequence: CASSGGEFRAEAFF. The CDR3 DNA reads TGTGCCAGCAGCGGGGGGGAGTTTCGGGCTGAAGCTTTCTTT.

V gene TRBV5-5 combines with J gene TRBJ1-1, with D perhaps matching TRBD1 (6 bases). V lost 4 bases, J lost 0 bases, and 13 bases lay in between. This CDR3 is 15 amino acids long. Germline-derived CDR1 and CDR2 are SGHKS and YYEKEE (reference sequence). The chain's CDR3 is CASSRTASLNTEAFF. The CDR3 region has the DNA TGTGCCAGCAGCCGGACAGCTAGCCTGAACACTGAAGCTTTCTTT.

The gene calls are TRBV9 and TRBJ2-5; TRBD1 aligns across 7 bases. Germline V lookup: CDR1 SGDLS, CDR2 YYNGEE. The CDR3 extends over 15 amino acids. J was trimmed by 7 bases and V by 2 bases; bases with no gene match: 11. The CDR3 loop reads CASSVGTATPGTQYF. The CDR3 bases are TGTGCCAGCAGCGTGGGGACAGCTACCCCGGGGACCCAGTACTTC.